This T cell receptor (beta chain) is from a study of beta chain features in type 1 diabetes. Study background: All samples combined gave fewer than 110 million sorted cells for examination. Study-wide results and limits: VDJ junctions sequenced from type 1 diabetes patients showed fewer insertions and more deletions. Moderately but significantly shorter TCRB CDR3s were found in Type 1 diabetes patients in all four CD4+ subsets.

Of the isolated RNA, all was reverse transcribed, and so the sequenced material was expressed TCRB transcripts. Data came from immunoSEQ multiplex PCR; TCRdb stores just in-frame clones and leaves some out. The sample contains approximately 37,000 clones, around 48% of which appear only once. A remark on this clone: Its specificity is unknown.

The CDR3 contains 16 residues. Germline CDR1 SGHRS, CDR2 YFSETQ. J gave up 0 bases and V 4 bases, and 8 bases lay outside the gene matches. CD4+ cells of the naive, central memory, regulatory and stem cell-like memory types were sorted via CD45RO/CCR7/CD25/CD127/CD95/CD27. Sequences were obtained from central memory CD4+ T cells from blood. The chain employs TRBV5-1 and TRBJ2-3, with TRBD1 matching 7 bases. The TCR was taken from a woman between 18 and 30 years old in good health. The CDR3: CASSQGTAESTDTQYF. DNA for the CDR3: TGCGCCAGCAGCCAGGGGACAGCGGAAAGCACAGATACGCAGTATTTT.